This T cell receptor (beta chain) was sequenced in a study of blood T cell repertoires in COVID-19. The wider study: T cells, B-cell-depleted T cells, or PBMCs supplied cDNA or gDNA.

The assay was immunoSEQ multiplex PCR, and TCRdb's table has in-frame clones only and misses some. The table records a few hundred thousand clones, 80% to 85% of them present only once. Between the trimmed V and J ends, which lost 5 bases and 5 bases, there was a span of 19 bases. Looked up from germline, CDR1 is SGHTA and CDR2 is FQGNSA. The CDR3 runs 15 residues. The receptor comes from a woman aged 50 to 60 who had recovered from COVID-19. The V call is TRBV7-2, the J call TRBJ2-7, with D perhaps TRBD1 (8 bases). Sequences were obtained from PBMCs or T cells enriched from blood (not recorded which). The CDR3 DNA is TGTGCCAGCAGCCAACAGGGGGGGCCTATGGACGAGCAGTACTTC. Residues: CASSQQGGPMDEQYF.